This T cell receptor beta chain was recorded in a study of shared clonotypes between healthy human individuals. Study-level information: Aged 18 to 49, the donors were a couple of women and a few men. Study-level findings and limits: Rarefaction analysis demonstrated incomplete sorted-subset sequencing notwithstanding large depth. A reduction in generation probabilities was seen for non-shared clonotypes relative to those shared by all four donors.

Selected positively for CCR7 and CD45RO-negative, naive CD8 cells excluded terminally differentiated effector memory CD45RA+ cells. CDR1 MNHEY and CDR2 SMNVEV come from the germline V gene (reference sequence). Between the trimmed V and J ends, which lost 5 bases and 2 bases, there was a span of 4 bases. CDR3 length: 11 residues. About this clone: Its antigen is unknown. The same CDR3 can be traced to other DNA sequences in this sample.

The method was immunoSEQ multiplex PCR; TCRdb's version includes in-frame clones alone and lacks a portion of them. Here the sample spans around 600,000 clones, roughly 98% being singletons. The chain carries TRBV27 and TRBJ2-7; D not certain. Sequenced: naive CD8+ T cells sorted from blood. The receptor's source is a man under 40 in good health. The CDR3 DNA reads TGTGCCAGCAGTACCACCTACGAGCAGTACTTC. It specifies CASSTTYEQYF.